This T cell receptor (beta chain) was identified during a study of cytomegalovirus exposure and HLA in healthy donors. Notes on this clone: As yet, its antigen is unknown.

Study-wide results and caveats: Compared with the roughly 730-donor mean, an Asian-associated ancestry cluster reportedly had fewer N-insertions, according to a later analysis. At a 0.05 false discovery rate, a later analysis found some 18,000 TCR beta sequences to be associated with HLA alleles.

Deletions cut 5 bases from V and 1 base from J, with 16 bases between. The germline V gene has CDR1 LNHDA and CDR2 SQIVND (reference sequence). The CDR3 runs 16 residues. Vbeta (60) and Jbeta (13) primers were used in the PCR. TCRdb's table, derived via immunoSEQ multiplex PCR, lists solely in-frame clones and lacks some. The sample consists of roughly 160,000 clones, around 75% of them appearing once. The gene calls are TRBV19 and TRBJ2-3; weak D call: TRBD2 (8 bases). The TCR was taken from a male donor in good health and CMV-seronegative. The sample comprised PBMCs. CDR3 coding DNA: TGTGCCAGTAGTGTGAAGCGGGGGACAGGCACAGATACGCAGTATTTT. It translates to CASSVKRGTGTDTQYF.